This T cell receptor (beta chain) stems from a study of T cells in Graves' hyperthyroidism and ophthalmopathy. RNA transcripts were the template for amplifying TCR beta CDR3 regions. Primed by the HTBI set, a first-round RT-PCR was run on the TCR CDR3. TCRdb called the multiplex PCR reads again in MiXCR, with one record for every CDR3 protein. The repertoire consists of 640,000 or so distinct CDR3 sequences, with 14% occurring once and the leading ten covering 7% to 9%. In its sample, this clonotype was seen a few times. The germline V gene encodes CDR1 LNHDA and CDR2 SQIVND (reference sequence). The CDR3 runs to 14 residues. V shed 7 bases and J shed 0 bases, with 9 bases lying between them.

The sequencing sample was made of blood. The chain is built from TRBV19 and TRBJ2-2; no reliable D call. The TCR comes from a young woman with Graves' ophthalmopathy. The CDR3 DNA sequence: TGTGCCAGTACGGACCCCACGAACACCGGGGAGCTGTTTTTT. Protein: CASTDPTNTGELFF.